Listed below are T cell receptor beta chains from one sample, sequenced in a study of T-cell memory formation after mild COVID-19. TCRdb re-analysed the 5' RACE reads in MiXCR, keeping a single row per CDR3 protein. The sample consists of about 130,000 distinct CDR3 sequences, about a sixth of them appearing once. Sequenced: PBMCs or a T cell subset sorted from them (not recorded which). The receptors derive from an adult woman who had mild COVID-19 (a few samples of this study predate the infection). Cell type and time point are not known. Both conserved end residues are trimmed from each CDR3. The order of the fields is V gene, CDR3 protein.

TRBV2	SSLTGPSQETQY
TRBV5-1	ASSLIGGAEQY
TRBV7-2	ASSTRGAGELF
TRBV5-1	ASSLDQGMLWGNTIY
TRBV7-3	ASSLYPLGTGNTDTQY
TRBV12-3/TRBV12-4	ASSTDGNGPHEQY
TRBV5-1	ASSSPPWPGQGFAGANVLT
TRBV7-2	ASSSDSFNEKLF
TRBV19	ASSTRAGQGNSYEQY
TRBV12-3/TRBV12-4	ASSPRDRSRVYGYT
TRBV15	ATSRDLDGELQY
TRBV11-2	ASTHSHANYYYT
TRBV9	ASSQGRDYEQY
TRBV5-5	ASSSQGTEQF
TRBV5-1	ASSLTSGANTGELF
TRBV4-2	ASSQEEDSGLTDTQY